Reported below is one T cell receptor beta chain. This record comes from a study of blood T cell repertoires in COVID-19. About the research overall: Samples of COVID-19 (acute and convalescent) were obtained from the United States, Italy and Spain. PBMCs, B-cell-depleted T cells, or T cells were the source of the cDNA or gDNA that made up the material.

The V gene's germline CDR1 is MNHEY and CDR2 SMNVEV (reference sequence). This CDR3 has 18 amino acids. Trimming took 3 bases from V and 3 from J, leaving 23 bases between them. TCRdb keeps only in-frame clones here, not all; method: immunoSEQ multiplex PCR. The sample has around 150,000 clones, under 90% seen once. The sequenced sample was peripheral blood. This TCR derives from a woman of 80 years or more with acute or convalescent COVID-19. This chain links TRBV27 with TRBJ1-1; no definite D call. CDR3 in DNA: TGTGCCAGCAGTTTGGCTCAAGTTCGTACCCGGGGAGACACTGAAGCTTTCTTT. Protein: CASSLAQVRTRGDTEAFF.